This TCR beta chain was observed in a study of blood T cell repertoires in COVID-19. Across the whole study: Samples came from the United States, Italy and Spain, spanning acute and convalescent COVID-19.

The CDR3 contains 14 residues. Trimming shortened V by 7 bases and J by 5 bases, and 17 bases separated the two germline ends. Germline lookup yields CDR1 SGHAT and CDR2 FQNNGV. TCRdb keeps only in-frame clones here, not all; method: immunoSEQ multiplex PCR. The repertoire has around 130,000 clones, around 85% of them found once; the top ten carry roughly 4%. The V gene is TRBV11-2, the J gene TRBJ1-1; D is unclear. This clonotype was obtained from a human donor in a cohort sampled during active COVID-19. Sequencing used peripheral blood. The CDR3 DNA reads as TGTGCCAGCACCCGAGGAATTCTAAAAACTGAAGCTTTCTTT. Residues: CASTRGILKTEAFF.